A single sample gave rise to the 25 T cell receptor beta chains below, sequenced in a study of cytomegalovirus exposure and HLA in healthy donors. The PCR used 60 Vbeta and 13 Jbeta primers. Some clones are missing from TCRdb's copy, which holds only in-frame ones; the method was immunoSEQ multiplex PCR. The table shows approximately 100,000 clones, with about 70% occurring only once. The specimen was PBMCs. These receptors all come from a woman aged 40 to 50 in good health and CMV-seropositive.

The rearrangement joins TRBV2 to TRBJ1-6; D gene ambiguous. This CDR3 spans 15 amino acids. CDR1 is SNHLY and CDR2 is FYNNEI in the germline V gene. V dropped 1 base and J dropped 7 bases, with 11 bases sitting between them. The CDR3: CASSEGQIRNSPLHF. CDR3 DNA sequence: TGTGCCAGCAGTGAAGGACAAATTAGAAATTCACCCCTCCACTTT.

This chain uses TRBV5-1 with TRBJ2-3; possible D gene TRBD2, 5 bases. The CDR3 runs 17 residues. Germline values: CDR1 SGHRS, CDR2 YFSETQ. The germline V and J ends were trimmed by 4 bases and 0 bases, with 18 bases remaining between them. The CDR3 protein is CASSPGSDSRSTDTQYF. The CDR3 DNA is TGCGCCAGCAGCCCGGGGTCGGATTCTCGTAGCACAGATACGCAGTATTTT.

This clone was seen just once. The chain recombines TRBV10-3 with TRBJ2-7; 12 nucleotides match TRBD1. V was pared by 11 bases and J by 6 bases, with 14 bases of the junction left unmatched. CDR1 and CDR2 from the germline V gene are ENHRY and SYGVKD. This CDR3 is 15 amino acids long. CDR3 nucleotides: TGTGCCGTTCAAGACGGGGACAGGGGGCTCATCGAGCAGTACTTC. Its translation: CAVQDGDRGLIEQYF.

This clone appeared a few times. The chain employs TRBV12-5 and TRBJ2-3; TRBD2 is a possible D gene (5 bases). Trimming removed 6 bases at V and 0 bases at J, with 10 bases between. The CDR3 consists of 14 residues. CDR1 LGHNT and CDR2 FRNRAP come from the germline V gene. The CDR3 bases are TGTGCTAGTGGGAGCGGTTATAGCACAGATACGCAGTATTTT. Translation gives CASGSGYSTDTQYF.

CDR3 in amino acids: CASRRRGLSSYEQYF. DNA for the CDR3: TGTGCCAGCAGAAGGAGGGGTCTAAGCTCCTACGAGCAGTACTTC. The chain links TRBV7-2 to TRBJ2-7; possibly TRBD2 for D (6 bases). The V and J ends lost 6 bases and 0 bases respectively, with 15 bases between them. Per germline, CDR1 SGHTA and CDR2 FQGNSA. The CDR3 totals 15 residues.

This clone was observed a single time. The J gene is TRBJ1-5, the V gene TRBV10-3; D is ambiguous. V lost 10 bases and J 6 bases, leaving 31 bases between the germline ends. CDR1 is ENHRY and CDR2 is SYGVKD in the germline V gene. The CDR3 has 18 residues. CDR3 amino acids: CASNPTSGQSGRSQPQHF. In nucleotides, the CDR3 is TGTGCCAGTAACCCAACTTCTGGCCAGTCAGGCCGCAGTCAGCCCCAGCATTTT.

The chain is built from TRBV6-1 and TRBJ1-5; D might be TRBD1 (5 bases). The V end was cut by 0 bases, the J end by 3 bases, with 9 bases between. The CDR3 extends over 15 amino acids. Germline CDR1 MNHNS, CDR2 SASEGT. DNA for the CDR3: TGTGCCAGCAGTGAAGCGAGTGGGGCCAATCAGCCCCAGCATTTT. It translates to CASSEASGANQPQHF.

This sequence joins TRBV5-1 and TRBJ1-1; D unclear. Germline V gene sequence: CDR1 SGHRS, CDR2 YFSETQ. Deletions cut 1 base from V and 1 base from J, with 5 bases between. There are 13 residues in the CDR3. CDR3 region: CASSLFGNTEAFF. The CDR3 region has the DNA TGCGCCAGCAGCTTGTTCGGGAACACTGAAGCTTTCTTT.

The chain is built from TRBV27 and TRBJ1-1, with 11 bases matching TRBD1. Trimming took 5 bases from V and 5 from J; bases not matched to a gene: 16. The germline gives CDR1 MNHEY, CDR2 SMNVEV (reference sequence). CDR3 length: 18 amino acids. The CDR3 region is CASSRSNLGTGGGTEAFF. The CDR3 DNA sequence: TGTGCCAGCAGTCGCTCCAACCTCGGGACAGGGGGTGGGACTGAAGCTTTCTTT.

Here the CDR3 reads CASSLTGNQGQPQHF. The CDR3 nucleotides are TGCGCCAGCAGCTTGACCGGGAACCAAGGTCAGCCCCAGCATTTT. The V and J genes are TRBV5-1 and TRBJ1-5; D not resolved. V shed 1 base and J shed 6 bases, with 14 bases lying between them. This CDR3 region has 15 residues. The germline gives CDR1 SGHRS, CDR2 YFSETQ.

The chain couples TRBV16 to TRBJ1-1; D remains unclear. CDR3 size: 13 residues. Deletions cut 5 bases from V and 2 bases from J, with 9 bases between. From germline, CDR1 is KGHSY and CDR2 FQNENV. CDR3 sequence (DNA): TGTGCCAGCAGCATTAGAGGTAACACTGAAGCTTTCTTT. Translated, it gives CASSIRGNTEAFF.

The V gene is TRBV10-2, the J gene TRBJ2-3; unclear D gene. Per the germline V gene, CDR1 is WSHSY and CDR2 is SAAADI. CDR3 length: 14 amino acids. Trimming removed 4 bases from V and 0 bases from J, with 8 bases in between. This CDR3 reads CASSGAPSTDTQYF. CDR3 DNA: TGCGCCAGCAGTGGGGCTCCTAGCACAGATACGCAGTATTTT.

This chain uses TRBV5-1 with TRBJ2-5; 7 positions agree with TRBD1. The germline V gene encodes CDR1 SGHRS and CDR2 YFSETQ. V was clipped by 2 bases and J by 2 bases; unmatched bases: 9. The CDR3 runs 16 residues. The CDR3 DNA reads as TGCGCCAGCAGCTTTCCTAAAGGGGGCAGACAAGAGACCCAGTACTTC. Its protein is CASSFPKGGRQETQYF.

The rearrangement joins TRBV30 to TRBJ2-7, with D possibly TRBD2 on 6 matching bases. This CDR3 region has 15 residues. The germline V gene has CDR1 GTSNPN and CDR2 SVGIG (reference sequence). V was cut by 5 bases and J by 5 bases, with 22 bases left in between. As DNA, the CDR3 is TGTGCCTGGCAATCGGGACTTTTTGCTGGGGACGAGCAGTACTTC. Its translation is CAWQSGLFAGDEQYF.

This chain connects TRBV7-9 to TRBJ1-6; tentatively, D is TRBD1 (5 bases). The CDR3 loop spans 15 amino acids. Looked up from germline, CDR1 is SEHNR and CDR2 is FQNEAQ (reference sequence). V was shortened by 0 bases and J by 10 bases, with 13 bases between the two germline ends. This CDR3 is CASSLAGASGSPLHF. The DNA of the CDR3 is TGTGCCAGCAGCTTAGCAGGGGCGTCGGGCTCACCCCTCCACTTT.

The chain combines TRBV7-9 with TRBJ2-7; D unresolved. From germline, CDR1 is SEHNR and CDR2 FQNEAQ (reference sequence). Trimming took 6 bases from V and 2 from J, leaving 8 bases between them. This CDR3 is built from 12 residues. As DNA, the CDR3 is TGTGCCAGCAGTCTTACTACCTACGAGCAGTACTTC. As protein: CASSLTTYEQYF.

The chain uses TRBV6-1 and TRBJ1-5, with 7 positions matching TRBD1. From germline, CDR1 is MNHNS and CDR2 SASEGT. Losses at the gene ends were 4 bases for V and 6 bases for J; bases not matched to a gene: 3. The CDR3 spans 13 residues. The chain's CDR3 is CASSVQGSQPQHF. The DNA for the CDR3 is TGTGCCAGCAGTGTACAGGGGAGTCAGCCCCAGCATTTT.

The gene calls are TRBV10-3 and TRBJ1-1; 7 bases are shared with TRBD1. The CDR3 is 13 residues long. V was clipped by 8 bases and J by 0 bases; unmatched bases: 3. Germline CDR1 reads ENHRY; CDR2 reads SYGVKD. CDR3: CAIGGQMNTEAFF. As DNA, the CDR3 is TGTGCCATCGGGGGACAGATGAACACTGAAGCTTTCTTT.

This clone occurred once. V is TRBV5-4 and J is TRBJ1-2, with D possibly matching TRBD1 (5 bases). Germline-derived CDR1 and CDR2 are SGHNT and YYREEE (reference sequence). The CDR3 totals 13 residues. V shed 0 bases and J shed 2 bases, with 5 bases lying between them. CDR3 sequence: CASSLGGNYGYTF. DNA for the CDR3: TGTGCCAGCAGCTTGGGGGGCAACTATGGCTACACCTTC. Together with reference TRBV5-4 and TRBJ1-2, the CDR3 gives the full variable domain: ETGVTQSPTHLIKTRGQQVTLRCSSQSGHNTVSWYQQALGQGPQFIFQYYREEENGRGNFPPRFSGLQFPNYSSELNVNALELDDSALYLCASSLGGNYGYTFGSGTRLTVV.

The chain uses TRBV5-1 and TRBJ1-6, with 10 bases that match TRBD1. J was trimmed by 8 bases and V by 0 bases; bases with no gene match: 5. The CDR3 has 16 residues. In germline, CDR1 is SGHRS, CDR2 YFSETQ. The CDR3: CASSLAVGTGDSPLHF. Written as DNA, the CDR3 is TGCGCCAGCAGCTTGGCGGTGGGGACAGGGGATTCACCCCTCCACTTT.

The chain recombines TRBV12-5 with TRBJ2-3; possible D gene TRBD1, 6 bases. This CDR3 is built from 16 residues. In germline, CDR1 is LGHNT, CDR2 FRNRAP. Trimming took off 1 base at V and 1 base at J, with 12 bases between the two ends. The CDR3 DNA reads TGTGCTAGTGGTTTGGGCCTTAGGACAGGCACAGATACGCAGTATTTT. This sequence encodes CASGLGLRTGTDTQYF. The full variable domain, in which reference TRBV12-5 and TRBJ2-3 provide the parts outside the CDR3, is DARVTQTPRHKVTEMGQEVTMRCQPILGHNTVFWYRQTMMQGLELLAYFRNRAPLDDSGMPKDRFSAEMPDATLATLKIQPSEPRDSAVYFCASGLGLRTGTDTQYFGPGTRLTVL.

V usage is TRBV6-5 and J usage is TRBJ1-2, with D tentatively TRBD1 (5 bases). Looked up from germline, CDR1 is MNHEY and CDR2 is SVGAGI. This CDR3 has 13 residues. V lost 6 bases and J 4 bases, leaving 12 bases between the germline ends. CDR3 in DNA: TGTGCCAGCAGCTCTACGACAGTCTATGGCTACACCTTC. Its protein is CASSSTTVYGYTF.

There are a few counts of this clone. The J gene is TRBJ2-7, the V gene TRBV7-9; weak D call: TRBD1 (5 bases). Germline values: CDR1 SEHNR, CDR2 FQNEAQ (reference sequence). Trimming pared 5 bases from V and 1 base from J, leaving 21 bases between. CDR3 length: 17 amino acids. The CDR3 spells CASSAREALTSSYEQYF. Here the CDR3 DNA reads TGTGCCAGCAGCGCCAGGGAAGCACTAACCTCATCCTACGAGCAGTACTTC.

V gene TRBV6-6 combines with J gene TRBJ1-1; 8 bases fit TRBD1. Trimming took 4 bases from V and 1 from J; bases not matched to a gene: 5. The CDR3 consists of 15 residues. CDR1 MNHNY and CDR2 SVGAGI come from the germline V gene (reference sequence). CDR3: CASSSGQGRNTEAFF. The DNA of the CDR3 is TGTGCCAGCAGTTCTGGACAGGGAAGGAACACTGAAGCTTTCTTT.

This clone came up a few times. The chain is built from TRBV27 and TRBJ1-2; D not resolved. Trimming took off 3 bases at V and 4 bases at J, with 15 bases between the two ends. The CDR3 extends over 15 amino acids. Per germline, CDR1 MNHEY and CDR2 SMNVEV (reference sequence). Here the CDR3 DNA reads TGTGCCAGCAGTTTTTCTCTAAACGGGATCTATGGCTACACCTTC. It specifies CASSFSLNGIYGYTF.